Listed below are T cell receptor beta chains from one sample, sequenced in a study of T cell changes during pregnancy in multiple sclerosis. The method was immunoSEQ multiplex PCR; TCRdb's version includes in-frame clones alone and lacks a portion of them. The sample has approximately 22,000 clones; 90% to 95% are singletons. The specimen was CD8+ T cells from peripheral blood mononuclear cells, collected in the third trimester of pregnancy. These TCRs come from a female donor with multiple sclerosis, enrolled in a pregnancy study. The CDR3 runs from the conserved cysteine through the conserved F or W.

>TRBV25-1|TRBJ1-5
CASSESGNAGQPQHF
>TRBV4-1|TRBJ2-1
CASSQVREVYNEQFF
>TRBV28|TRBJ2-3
CASSLRSRGDTQYF
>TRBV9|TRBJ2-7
CASSVLAGSSYEQYF
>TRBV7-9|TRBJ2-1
CASTPGDSPYNEQFF
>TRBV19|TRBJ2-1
CASSTPRTGVRNEQFF
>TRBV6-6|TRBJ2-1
CASSFFAGGSYNEQFF
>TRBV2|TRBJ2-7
CASMESLYEQYF
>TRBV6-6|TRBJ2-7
CASSYSGGGLYEQYF
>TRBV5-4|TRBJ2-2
CASSSGTTNTGELFF
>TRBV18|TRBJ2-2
CASSPVEGVPNTGELFF
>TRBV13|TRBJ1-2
CASSSRGLHGYTF
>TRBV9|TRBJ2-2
CASSSSGGAAGELFF
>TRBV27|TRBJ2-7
CASSFGQTYEQYF
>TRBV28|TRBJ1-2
CASSFSGNPYGYTF
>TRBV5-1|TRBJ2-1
CASSWGWGGSYNEQFF
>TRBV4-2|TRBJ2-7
CASSQDRELARLNEQYF
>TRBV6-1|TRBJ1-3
CASSELPGTEERNTIYF
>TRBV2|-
CASLGQGGTYEQYF
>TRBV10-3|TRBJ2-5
CAISGGTGRMETQYF
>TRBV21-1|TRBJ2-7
CASSKRTGVSYEQYF
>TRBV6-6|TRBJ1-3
CASSFIGNTIYF
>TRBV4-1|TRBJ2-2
CASSPVAQGELFF
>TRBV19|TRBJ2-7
CASSIRQLPYEQYF
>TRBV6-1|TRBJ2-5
CASSLDSRAGETQYF
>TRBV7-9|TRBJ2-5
CASSLVGQGLLTQYF
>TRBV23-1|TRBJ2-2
CASIPPWRKTGELFF
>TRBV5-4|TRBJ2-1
CASSPGLAGPSSYNEQFF
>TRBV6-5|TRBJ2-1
CASSLAGAYNEQFF
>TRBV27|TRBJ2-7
CASSSQGGVYEQYF
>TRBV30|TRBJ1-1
CAWSLGGTEAFF
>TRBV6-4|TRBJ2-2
CASSEGGGDNTGELFF
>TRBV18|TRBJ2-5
CASSPGSQETQYF
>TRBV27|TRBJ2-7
CASSSGGSYEQYF
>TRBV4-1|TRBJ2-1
CASSAGQGNNEQFF
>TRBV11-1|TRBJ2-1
CASSFGTGTSGGGGQFF
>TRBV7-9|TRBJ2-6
CASSLVGTPVSGANVLTF
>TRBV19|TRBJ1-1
CASSIWDRDTEAFF
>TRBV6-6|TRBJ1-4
CASSYLGITSEKLFF
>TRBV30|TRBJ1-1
CAWEVGGLTEAFF
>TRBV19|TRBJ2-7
CANLRGGRSYEQYF
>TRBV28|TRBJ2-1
CASSTPQGSESNEQFF
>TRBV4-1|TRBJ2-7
CASSPPGLSIEEQYF
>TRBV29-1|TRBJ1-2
CSVDETDGYTF
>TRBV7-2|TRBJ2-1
CASRLGGLAAYNEQFF
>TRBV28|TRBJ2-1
CASSYPGGRYNEQFF
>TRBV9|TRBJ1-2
CASSVSGAYGYTF
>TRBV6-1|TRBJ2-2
CASSWTSGSSGELFF
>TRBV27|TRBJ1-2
CASSLGPGDYGYTF
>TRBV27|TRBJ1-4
CASSLWAGTNEKLFF
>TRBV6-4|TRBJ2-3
CASSSLAGRTDTQYF
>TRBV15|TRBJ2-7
CATSSSRGYEQYF